The rows below give T cell receptor beta chains drawn from one sample of a study of radiation and T cells in renal cell carcinoma. Here immunoSEQ multiplex PCR was the method, and the copy in TCRdb shows in-frame clones only, minus some. In the table there are tens of thousands of clones, 70% to 85% of which are singletons. Sequencing was performed on blood, taken from a patient whose treatment included radiotherapy and nephrectomy. All receptors come from a man aged 55-75 years with renal cell carcinoma. Both conserved end residues are part of each CDR3. Each record gives: D gene, clone size, V gene, J gene, CDR3 protein, CDR3 DNA. The D gene is left open where the match is weak. Part of the rows lack a size; the others show once, few, many or a class for expanded clones.

NA	NA	TRBV5-1	TRBJ2-1	CASSPVRGANEQFF	TGCGCCAGCAGCCCAGTCCGCGGGGCCAATGAGCAGTTCTTC
NA	NA	TRBV5-1	TRBJ1-5	CASSLAGLSNQPQHF	TGCGCCAGCAGCTTGGCCGGGCTAAGCAATCAGCCCCAGCATTTT
NA	NA	TRBV13	TRBJ2-6	CASSLESSGANVLTF	TGTGCCAGCAGCTTAGAGAGCTCTGGGGCCAACGTCCTGACTTTC
NA	NA	TRBV15	TRBJ1-1	CATSRDSGASNTEAFF	TGTGCCACCAGCAGAGACTCAGGGGCTTCGAACACTGAAGCTTTCTTT
NA	NA	TRBV12-2	TRBJ2-7	CASRLAFNSGIYEQYF	TGTGCAAGTCGCTTAGCTTTTAATAGCGGGATCTACGAGCAGTACTTC
NA	NA	TRBV2	TRBJ2-3	CASSGAGWGSSADTQYF	TGTGCCAGCAGCGGAGCGGGTTGGGGTTCATCGGCAGATACGCAGTATTTT
TRBD2	few	TRBV4-1	TRBJ2-4	CASSQEGSGRRKNIQYF	TGCGCCAGCAGCCAAGAGGGCAGCGGGAGGAGGAAAAACATTCAGTACTTC
NA	NA	TRBV5-4	TRBJ1-3	CASSLLGGSDFSGNTIYF	TGTGCCAGCAGCTTATTGGGGGGATCAGACTTCTCTGGAAACACCATATATTTT
TRBD2	NA	TRBV27	TRBJ2-7	CASSLTFLAGVNYEQYF	TGTGCCAGCAGTTTAACCTTTCTAGCGGGAGTCAACTACGAGCAGTACTTC
TRBD2	NA	TRBV10-3	TRBJ2-3	CAISKSGTSGTDTQYF	TGTGCCATCAGTAAATCCGGGACTAGCGGCACAGATACGCAGTATTTT
NA	NA	TRBV14	TRBJ2-5	CASSQINQRSGGAQYF	TGTGCCAGCAGCCAAATTAATCAAAGGTCAGGCGGGGCCCAGTACTTC
NA	NA	TRBV28	TRBJ2-7	CASSPPGSWGEQYF	TGTGCCAGCAGTCCCCCGGGATCCTGGGGCGAGCAGTACTTC
NA	NA	TRBV14	TRBJ1-1	CASSQVRSGVMNTEAFF	TGTGCCAGCAGCCAAGTTCGTTCCGGGGTAATGAACACTGAAGCTTTCTTT
NA	few	TRBV11-3	TRBJ2-5	CASSYSPGKTQYF	TGTGCCAGCAGCTACTCTCCCGGGAAGACCCAGTACTTC
NA	NA	TRBV19	TRBJ2-5	CASSMGSQKGETQYF	TGTGCCAGTAGCATGGGATCGCAAAAGGGGGAGACCCAGTACTTC
NA	NA	TRBV14	TRBJ2-5	CASSHIQETQYF	TGTGCCAGCAGCCATATACAAGAGACCCAGTACTTC
TRBD1	NA	TRBV5-1	TRBJ1-1	CASSEGDSLKAFF	TGCGCCAGCAGCGAAGGGGACAGCCTCAAAGCTTTCTTT
NA	NA	TRBV2	TRBJ1-1	CASSEAGGLATEAFF	TGTGCCAGCAGTGAAGCGGGGGGGTTGGCCACTGAAGCTTTCTTT